The 17 T cell receptor beta chains given below trace back to one sample, sequenced in a study of blood T cell repertoires in COVID-19. Repertoires were generated with immunoSEQ multiplex PCR, while TCRdb's copy carries only in-frame clones and drops some. The sample holds a few hundred thousand clones, about 88% seen once. Sequenced material: PBMCs or T cells enriched from blood (not recorded which). The receptors here all came from a woman aged 50 to 60 who had recovered from COVID-19.

V is TRBV7-9 and J is TRBJ2-3, with TRBD2 as a possible D gene (6 bases). The germline V gene encodes CDR1 SEHNR and CDR2 FQNEAQ (reference sequence). Trimming removed 1 base from V and 2 bases from J, with 19 bases in between. The length of the CDR3 is 18 residues. Written as DNA, the CDR3 is TGTGCCAGCAGCTTAGTTGAGACTAGTTGGTTTTCCACAGATACGCAGTATTTT. Translation: CASSLVETSWFSTDTQYF. Variable domain in full (rest from reference TRBV7-9 and TRBJ2-3): DTGVSQNPRHKITKRGQNVTFRCDPISEHNRLYWYRQTLGQGPEFLTYFQNEAQLEKSRLLSDRFSAERPKGSFSTLEIQRTEQGDSAMYLCASSLVETSWFSTDTQYFGPGTRLTVL.

The chain uses TRBV15 and TRBJ1-2, with 8 bases lining up with TRBD1. With 7 bases clipped from V and 4 bases from J, the junction kept 8 bases outside the gene matches. The CDR3 consists of 14 residues. The germline CDR1 and CDR2 sequences are LNHNV and YYDKDF (reference sequence). The CDR3 bases are TGTGCCACCACGCCGAGACAGGGGAGCTATGGCTACACCTTC. Its protein is CATTPRQGSYGYTF. Variable domain in full (rest from reference TRBV15 and TRBJ1-2): DAMVIQNPRYQVTQFGKPVTLSCSQTLNHNVMYWYQQKSSQAPKLLFHYYDKDFNNEADTPDNFQSRRPNTSFCFLDIRSPGLGDTAMYLCATTPRQGSYGYTFGSGTRLTVV.

The chain has TRBV2 and TRBJ1-1; D unclear. V shed 8 bases and J shed 4 bases, with 14 bases lying between them. The germline V gene encodes CDR1 SNHLY and CDR2 FYNNEI. The CDR3 consists of 13 residues. Here the CDR3 DNA reads TGTGCCAGCCTATCCGGGTACGGCACTGAAGCTTTCTTT. Its translation is CASLSGYGTEAFF.

The chain links TRBV6-1 to TRBJ2-7; TRBD2 agrees at 10 bases. The J segment lost 3 bases and the V segment lost 2 bases, leaving 4 bases of the junction unmatched. Germline CDR1 and CDR2: MNHNS and SASEGT. CDR3 size: 15 residues. CDR3 sequence reads: CASSESPSGSYEQYF. CDR3 DNA: TGTGCCAGCAGTGAATCTCCTAGCGGGAGCTACGAGCAGTACTTC.

The chain couples TRBV28 to TRBJ2-1; 12 bases agree with TRBD2. This CDR3 spans 19 amino acids. The ends lost 4 bases at V and 0 bases at J; junction bases unmatched: 10. Germline V gene data show CDR1 as MDHEN and CDR2 as SYDVKM. In DNA form, the CDR3 reads TGTGCCAGCAGTTCCGGGACTAGCGGGCCGCCGAGCTCCTACAATGAGCAGTTCTTC. Protein: CASSSGTSGPPSSYNEQFF.

The chain joins TRBV6-5 to TRBJ1-2, with 9 bases aligning to TRBD1. Trimming cost V 4 bases and J 8 bases; bases outside gene matches: 11. Germline V gene sequence: CDR1 MNHEY, CDR2 SVGAGI. This CDR3 contains 15 residues. The CDR3 nucleotides read TGTGCCAGCAGTTCAGCCGGGACAGGGATGCGCGGCTACACCTTC. Its protein is CASSSAGTGMRGYTF.

The chain has TRBV28 and TRBJ1-5, with D perhaps TRBD1 (6 bases). CDR1 and CDR2 from the germline V gene are MDHEN and SYDVKM. The CDR3 has 14 amino acids. V was cut by 8 bases and J by 3 bases, with 14 bases left in between. CDR3 nucleotide sequence: TGTGCCAGCCATGCCGGGGGGGCCAATCAGCCCCAGCATTTT. This translates into CASHAGGANQPQHF.

The rearrangement joins TRBV27 to TRBJ2-5, with a tentative D call TRBD1 (6 bases). Trimming left V 3 bases short and J 1 base short, with 15 bases between. This CDR3 is built from 16 residues. Germline CDR1 MNHEY, CDR2 SMNVEV (reference sequence). The CDR3 DNA is TGTGCCAGCAGTTTCACAACAGGGATCCTCCAAGAGACCCAGTACTTC. It specifies CASSFTTGILQETQYF.

This chain joins TRBV4-3 and TRBJ2-7; TRBD2 matches at 10 bases. Germline CDR1 is LGHNA and CDR2 is YSLEER. V trimming: 3 bases; J trimming: 7 bases; junction bases outside the gene matches: 9. The CDR3 runs to 15 residues. Here the CDR3 DNA reads TGCGCCAGCAGCCAGTTGGCTAGCGGGAGTAGGGAGCAGTACTTC. This codes for CASSQLASGSREQYF.

The chain recombines TRBV7-9 with TRBJ2-5; D is possibly TRBD1 (6 bases). In germline, CDR1 is SEHNR, CDR2 FQNEAQ (reference sequence). V lost 1 base and J lost 6, with 12 bases in between. The CDR3 is 14 residues long. Written as DNA, the CDR3 is TGTGCCAGCAGCTTAGTAGTACAGGGAAAGACCCAGTACTTC. Protein product: CASSLVVQGKTQYF.

The V call is TRBV30, the J call TRBJ1-2; D is uncertain. Trimming shortened V by 4 bases and J by 2 bases, and 8 bases separated the two germline ends. Germline CDR1 GTSNPN, CDR2 SVGIG (reference sequence). This CDR3 has 12 residues. CDR3 sequence (DNA): TGTGCCTGGATCGTCAGGAACTATGGCTACACCTTC. The encoded protein is CAWIVRNYGYTF.

This rearrangement joins TRBV3-1 (or the pseudogene TRBV3-2) to TRBJ1-4; possible D gene TRBD1, 6 bases. Per the germline V gene, CDR1 is LGHDT and CDR2 is YNNKEL (reference sequence). The germline V and J ends were trimmed by 4 bases and 0 bases, with 12 bases remaining between them. CDR3 length: 16 amino acids. Here the CDR3 reads CASSPRGGPTNEKLFF. The DNA of the CDR3 is TGTGCCAGCAGCCCGAGGGGGGGACCAACTAATGAAAAACTGTTTTTT.

This clone has more than one count but fewer than ten. The chain couples TRBV19 to TRBJ2-2; D is ambiguous. The germline gives CDR1 LNHDA, CDR2 SQIVND (reference sequence). The CDR3 length is 14 residues. V lost 7 bases to trimming and J lost 1 base, with 10 bases between them. The DNA of the CDR3 is TGTGCCAGTACCTCCCAGCGGAACACCGGGGAGCTGTTTTTT. Its protein is CASTSQRNTGELFF.

This clone was detected once. V gene TRBV7-2 combines with J gene TRBJ2-1; D remains unclear. This CDR3 comprises 14 residues. Looked up from germline, CDR1 is SGHTA and CDR2 is FQGNSA. V lost 1 base, J lost 9 bases, and 13 bases lay in between. CDR3 nucleotide sequence: TGTGCCAGCAGCTTAGATACCCTGTGGGCTGAGCAGTTCTTC. It yields the protein CASSLDTLWAEQFF.

This clone was observed a single time. The chain carries TRBV7-6 and TRBJ1-3; D is possibly TRBD1 (6 bases). Germline-derived CDR1 and CDR2 are SGHVS and FNYEAQ. The V end lost 6 bases, the J end lost 4 bases, and 16 bases lay between the germline ends. The CDR3 totals 15 residues. The CDR3 DNA sequence: TGTGCCAGCAGTCGAATACAGGGATCCGGAAACACCATATATTTT. Residues: CASSRIQGSGNTIYF.

The chain uses TRBV30 and TRBJ2-7, with 9 bases lining up with TRBD1. Losses at the gene ends were 5 bases for V and 4 bases for J; bases not matched to a gene: 0. Per germline, CDR1 GTSNPN and CDR2 SVGIG (reference sequence). The length of the CDR3 is 11 residues. CDR3 nucleotide sequence: TGTGCCTGGGACAGGGGGTACGAGCAGTACTTC. This translates into CAWDRGYEQYF.

The chain couples TRBV5-4 to TRBJ2-7; D perhaps matches TRBD2 (5 bases). The CDR3 runs to 17 residues. Deletions cut 2 bases from V and 3 bases from J, with 21 bases between. Germline-derived CDR1 and CDR2 are SGHNT and YYREEE (reference sequence). In nucleotides, the CDR3 is TGTGCCAGCAGCTTCACTAAAGGCGGTCTAGGGAGCTACGAGCAGTACTTC. It specifies CASSFTKGGLGSYEQYF.